Sequencing of this TCR beta chain was carried out in a study of neoadjuvant anti-PD-1 for oral cavity cancer. For the study at large: Patients without progression received a fourth nivolumab dose around day 43, then surgical resection on days 50-56.

Findings of the study overall: Pretreatment Treg/Th17 ratio correlated inversely with post-treatment tumor clonality.

Patients had newly diagnosed, untreated stage II-IVA oral cavity squamous cell carcinoma. Comments on this clone: Its antigen remains unknown.

Most PBMC samples had approximately 480 ng input DNA in six replicates. Method: immunoSEQ multiplex PCR; TCRdb's copy keeps in-frame clones and lacks some. The data contain 30,000 to 40,000 clones, 87% of them singletons. This specimen consisted of PBMCs, obtained before nivolumab (anti-PD-1) treatment. The TCR sequence derives from a person aged 40 to 85 with oral cavity squamous cell carcinoma.

The CDR3 reads CASSYSWGGGETQYF. The CDR3 nucleotides read TGTGCCAGCAGTTACTCCTGGGGGGGCGGGGAGACCCAGTACTTC. V is TRBV6-5 and J is TRBJ2-5; tentatively, D is TRBD2 (7 bases). With 0 bases removed from V and 5 bases from J, the gap between germline ends came to 13 bases. Germline CDR1 is MNHEY and CDR2 is SVGAGI. The CDR3 consists of 15 residues.